The T cell receptor beta chain described here comes from a study of T cells in Graves' hyperthyroidism and ophthalmopathy. Study-level results: Ophthalmopathy was predicted by the model a median of approximately 6 months ahead of onset. Most thyroid clonotypes expanded above 0.001 appeared in blood too.

This clonotype was detected many times. The antigen remains undetermined. Using RNA transcripts as the source, TCR beta CDR3 regions were amplified. Primed by the HTBI set, a first-round RT-PCR was run on the TCR CDR3. TCRdb used MiXCR to reprocess the multiplex PCR reads, holding one entry per CDR3 protein. The sample has 500,000 to 750,000 distinct CDR3 sequences, approximately 15% seen once. V was trimmed by 6 bases and J by 3 bases, leaving 8 bases between them. The CDR3 contains 12 residues. Germline V gene data show CDR1 as SNHLY and CDR2 as FYNNEI. Extraction of PBMCs used 10 ml of fresh peripheral blood.

This TCR was sampled from a woman between 18 and 29 years old with Graves' ophthalmopathy. Sequencing was done on a sample of blood. The chain links TRBV2 to TRBJ1-2; the D gene is possibly TRBD1 (5 bases). The CDR3 nucleotides read TGTGCCAGCAGGGGGACGGACTATGGCTACACCTTC. This codes for CASRGTDYGYTF.